This T cell receptor (beta chain) was identified during a study of blood T cell repertoires in COVID-19. Sequencing used immunoSEQ multiplex PCR; TCRdb keeps in-frame clones, though not all of them. The data show around 120,000 clones, with under 80% seen just once and about 2.5% held by the top ten. Germline values: CDR1 LGHNA, CDR2 YNFKEQ. After removal of 1 base from V and 0 bases from J, the junction contained 9 bases not matched to a gene. The CDR3 spans 18 residues. Sequencing was performed on peripheral blood. The rearrangement joins TRBV4-2 to TRBJ2-1; TRBD2 agrees at 7 bases. This TCR derives from a man in his fifties or sixties with acute or convalescent COVID-19. As DNA, the CDR3 is TGTGCCAGCAGCCAAGGAATGATCGGGACTATCTCCTACAATGAGCAGTTCTTC. It encodes CASSQGMIGTISYNEQFF.